Listed here are 15 T cell receptor beta chains from one sample, sequenced in a study of blood T cell repertoires in COVID-19. Sequencing used immunoSEQ multiplex PCR; TCRdb keeps in-frame clones, though not all of them. The table has hundreds of thousands of clones, about nine tenths seen once. Sequencing was carried out using PBMCs or T cells enriched from blood (not recorded which). These receptors came from a woman aged 40-49 years with acute COVID-19.

V usage is TRBV7-9 and J usage is TRBJ1-4; TRBD1 aligns across 9 bases. Germline CDR1 and CDR2: SEHNR and FQNEAQ (reference sequence). The CDR3 has 16 residues. V shed 5 bases, J shed 3 bases, and the junction held 7 bases outside the gene matches. In DNA form, the CDR3 reads TGTGCCAGCAGCGTTCCGGGACAGGGTCCTAATGAAAAACTGTTTTTT. It yields the protein CASSVPGQGPNEKLFF.

This chain connects TRBV30 to TRBJ1-4, with 9 bases aligning to TRBD1. The germline V gene has CDR1 GTSNPN and CDR2 SVGIG (reference sequence). This CDR3 is built from 15 residues. Germline trimming cut 3 bases from V and 5 bases from J; bases unmatched to any gene: 7. Here the CDR3 DNA reads TGTGCCTGGAGAGCTATGGACAGGGGAAATGAAAAACTGTTTTTT. Protein product: CAWRAMDRGNEKLFF.

The chain joins TRBV5-1 to TRBJ2-1, with 7 bases identical to TRBD2. This CDR3 region has 17 residues. Germline assignment: CDR1 SGHRS and CDR2 YFSETQ. Unmatched junction bases numbered 15, after V lost 4 bases and J lost 5 bases. In DNA form, the CDR3 reads TGCGCCAGCAGCAGGATAGCGGGTCCACGGGAGGACAATGAGCAGTTCTTC. Amino acids: CASSRIAGPREDNEQFF.

The chain couples TRBV5-4 to TRBJ1-2; D is possibly TRBD1 (5 bases). Germline assignment: CDR1 SGHNT and CDR2 YYREEE (reference sequence). V lost 4 bases to trimming and J lost 2 bases, with 18 bases between them. The CDR3 covers 16 residues. The CDR3 DNA reads TGTGCCAGCAGCCCTGAGAGTCTAAGGGGAAACTATGGCTACACCTTC. It is translated as CASSPESLRGNYGYTF.

The chain has TRBV4-1 and TRBJ2-5; 10 bases map to TRBD2. The CDR3 runs 15 residues. With V trimmed by 0 bases and J by 8 bases, 6 bases remained unmatched. Germline V CDR1 and CDR2: MGHRA, YSYEKL. The CDR3 reads CASSQDRTSGGTQYF. Here the CDR3 DNA reads TGCGCCAGCAGCCAAGATCGGACTAGCGGAGGCACCCAGTACTTC.

The chain carries TRBV6-2 or TRBV6-3 and TRBJ2-2; TRBD1 matches 10 bases. Germline V gives CDR1 MNHEY, CDR2 SVGEGT. The CDR3 has 18 amino acids. Trimming cost V 2 bases and J 4 bases; bases outside gene matches: 10. The CDR3 coding sequence is TGTGCCAGCAGTTACCTTCCAAGACAGGGGGCAATCACCGGGGAGCTGTTTTTT. Translated: CASSYLPRQGAITGELFF.

The CDR3 DNA sequence: TGTGCCAGCACCCGACACCAAGCAAACTATGGCTACACCTTC. Translation: CASTRHQANYGYTF. The chain recombines TRBV6-5 with TRBJ1-2; unclear D gene. The CDR3 consists of 14 residues. Trimming shortened V by 7 bases and J by 2 bases, and 14 bases separated the two germline ends. Per germline, CDR1 MNHEY and CDR2 SVGAGI.

This clone was counted between two and nine times. This rearrangement joins TRBV12-5 to TRBJ1-2, with 8 bases matching TRBD1. Germline loops: CDR1 LGHNT, CDR2 FRNRAP. V was pared by 0 bases and J by 4 bases, with 4 bases of the junction left unmatched. CDR3 size: 15 residues. The CDR3 protein is CASGLVQGGSYGYTF. The CDR3 DNA reads TGTGCTAGTGGTTTGGTACAGGGGGGAAGCTATGGCTACACCTTC.

The chain joins TRBV4-1 to TRBJ1-4, with unresolved D. The CDR3 covers 16 residues. Between the trimmed V and J ends, which lost 1 base and 3 bases, there was a span of 12 bases. CDR1 MGHRA and CDR2 YSYEKL come from the germline V gene. The CDR3 loop reads CASSQVWRGSNEKLFF. CDR3 DNA sequence: TGCGCCAGCAGCCAAGTTTGGCGGGGTTCTAATGAAAAACTGTTTTTT.

In DNA form, the CDR3 reads TGTGCCAGCAGTGAATCAGAATGGGGACAGTTTTATGGCTACACCTTC. Protein product: CASSESEWGQFYGYTF. This rearrangement joins TRBV25-1 to TRBJ1-2; TRBD1 agrees at 7 bases. The CDR3 runs to 16 residues. Germline V gene sequence: CDR1 MGHDK, CDR2 SYGVNS. The V segment lost 1 base and the J segment 5 bases; nucleotides outside the gene matches: 10.

V and J are TRBV5-1 and TRBJ1-4, with TRBD1 identical over 11 bases. With 4 bases clipped from V and 8 bases from J, the junction kept 10 bases outside the gene matches. The CDR3 is 16 residues long. CDR1 is SGHRS and CDR2 is YFSETQ in the germline V gene. CDR3 nucleotides: TGCGCCAGCAGCGACGGACAGGGGGCGTTTGTAGAAAAACTGTTTTTT. Its translation: CASSDGQGAFVEKLFF. Full variable domain (missing parts from reference TRBV5-1 and TRBJ1-4): KAGVTQTPRYLIKTRGQQVTLSCSPISGHRSVSWYQQTPGQGLQFLFEYFSETQRNKGNFPGRFSGRQFSNSRSEMNVSTLELGDSALYLCASSDGQGAFVEKLFFGSGTQLSVL.

V is TRBV30 and J is TRBJ1-3, with TRBD1 matching over 8 bases. Germline V CDR1 and CDR2: GTSNPN, SVGIG (reference sequence). The CDR3 sequence is 13 residues long. J gave up 4 bases and V 4 bases, and 3 bases lay outside the gene matches. In nucleotides, the CDR3 is TGTGCCTGGACCCGGGACAGGGGAAACACCATATATTTT. Protein: CAWTRDRGNTIYF.

The chain links TRBV27 to TRBJ1-1; TRBD1 agrees at 8 bases. With V trimmed by 5 bases and J by 4 bases, 21 bases remained unmatched. The germline V gene has CDR1 MNHEY and CDR2 SMNVEV (reference sequence). This CDR3 region has 19 residues. CDR3 nucleotide sequence: TGTGCCAGCAGTCCCCCGGACCGTTGGACAGGGCGAGTCGTCACTGAAGCTTTCTTT. As protein: CASSPPDRWTGRVVTEAFF.

This chain uses TRBV4-1 with TRBJ2-6; 10 nucleotides agree with TRBD1. V shed 2 bases and J 4 bases; nucleotides not matched to a gene: 8. Germline CDR1 is MGHRA and CDR2 is YSYEKL. The CDR3 runs to 18 residues. The CDR3 loop reads CASSQPGQGPAGANVLTF. In DNA, the CDR3 is TGCGCCAGCAGCCAACCGGGACAGGGGCCCGCGGGGGCCAACGTCCTGACTTTC.

The genes are TRBV28 and TRBJ2-3, with TRBD2 identical over 7 bases. Germline V CDR1 and CDR2: MDHEN, SYDVKM. This CDR3 is 16 amino acids long. V was clipped by 4 bases and J by 1 base; unmatched bases: 8. CDR3 nucleotide sequence: TGTGCCAGCAGTTGGGATTGGAGCGGGGGCACAGATACGCAGTATTTT. As protein: CASSWDWSGGTDTQYF.